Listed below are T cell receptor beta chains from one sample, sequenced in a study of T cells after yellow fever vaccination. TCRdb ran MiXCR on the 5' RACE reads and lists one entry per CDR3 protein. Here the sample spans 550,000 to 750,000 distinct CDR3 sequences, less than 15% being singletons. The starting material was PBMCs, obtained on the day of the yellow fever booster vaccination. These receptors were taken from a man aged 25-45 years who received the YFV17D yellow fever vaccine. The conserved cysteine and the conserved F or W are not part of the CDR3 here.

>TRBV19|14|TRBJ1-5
ASSAQDRGTNQPQH
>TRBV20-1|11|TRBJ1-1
SAGKIMNTEAF
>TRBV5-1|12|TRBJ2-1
ASSIRQGVGEQF
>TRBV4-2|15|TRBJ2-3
ASSLHPTEASTDTQY
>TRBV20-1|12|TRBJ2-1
SVTSGSSYNEQF
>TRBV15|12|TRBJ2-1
ATSSSGKLIEQF
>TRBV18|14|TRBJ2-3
ASSPPTSGRTDTQY
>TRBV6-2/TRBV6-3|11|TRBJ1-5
ASLGAMSQPQH
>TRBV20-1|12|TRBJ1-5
SAPSGSSNQPQH
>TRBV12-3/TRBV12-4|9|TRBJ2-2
ASSYTGELF
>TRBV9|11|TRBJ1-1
ASSAKLSTEAF
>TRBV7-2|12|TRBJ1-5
ASSRQIDRAPQH
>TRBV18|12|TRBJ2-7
ASSETSGSYEQY
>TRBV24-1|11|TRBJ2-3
ATSDLQGATQY
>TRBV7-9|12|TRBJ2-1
ASSLVQGDNEQF
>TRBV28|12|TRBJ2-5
ASSFPERVETQY
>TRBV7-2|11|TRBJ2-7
ASSFAYFEEQY
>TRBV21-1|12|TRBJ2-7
ASSREEGISEQY
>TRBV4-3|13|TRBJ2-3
ASSQDLVQRDTQY
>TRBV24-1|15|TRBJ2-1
ATSDTTSGFSYNEQF
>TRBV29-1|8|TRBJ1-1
SGGQVEAF
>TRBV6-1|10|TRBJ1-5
ASRETQEPQH
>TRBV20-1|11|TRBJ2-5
SASDSQQETQY
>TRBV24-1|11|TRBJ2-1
ATSDLSSGVQF
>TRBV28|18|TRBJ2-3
ASSQPTSGRAFSGTDTQY
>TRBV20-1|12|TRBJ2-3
SASNPGRGDTQY
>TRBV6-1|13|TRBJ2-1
ASSRGTSGHNEQF
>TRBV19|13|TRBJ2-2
ASDTGKWNTGELF
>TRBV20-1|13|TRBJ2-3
SASTGTPGGDTQY
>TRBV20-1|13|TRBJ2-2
SASKRERSTGELF
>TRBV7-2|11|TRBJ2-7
ASRVLSSYEQY
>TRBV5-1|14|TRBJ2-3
ASSKDTGILKDTQY
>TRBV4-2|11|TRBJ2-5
ASSQEAVETQY
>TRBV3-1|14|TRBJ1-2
ASSQGAGAGVYGYT
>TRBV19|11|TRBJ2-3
ASTSGRTSTQY
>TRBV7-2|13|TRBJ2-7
ASSKVTSARGEQY
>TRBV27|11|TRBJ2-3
ASRFLSTDTQY
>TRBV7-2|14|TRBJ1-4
ASSLGALGGHEKLF
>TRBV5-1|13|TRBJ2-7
ASSRFGLPADEQY
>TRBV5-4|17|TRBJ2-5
ASSSGTSGRRGKGETQY
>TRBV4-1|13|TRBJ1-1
ASSQDPNGNTEAF
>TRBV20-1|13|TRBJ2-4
SAPGGHIAKNIQY
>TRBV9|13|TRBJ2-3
ASSPRTGTYDTQY
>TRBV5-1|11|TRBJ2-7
ASSLTDTYEQY
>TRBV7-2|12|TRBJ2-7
ASSRGLRSYEQY
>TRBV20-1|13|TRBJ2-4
SANVGLAGSDIQY
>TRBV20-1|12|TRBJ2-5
SAEASGNMKTQY